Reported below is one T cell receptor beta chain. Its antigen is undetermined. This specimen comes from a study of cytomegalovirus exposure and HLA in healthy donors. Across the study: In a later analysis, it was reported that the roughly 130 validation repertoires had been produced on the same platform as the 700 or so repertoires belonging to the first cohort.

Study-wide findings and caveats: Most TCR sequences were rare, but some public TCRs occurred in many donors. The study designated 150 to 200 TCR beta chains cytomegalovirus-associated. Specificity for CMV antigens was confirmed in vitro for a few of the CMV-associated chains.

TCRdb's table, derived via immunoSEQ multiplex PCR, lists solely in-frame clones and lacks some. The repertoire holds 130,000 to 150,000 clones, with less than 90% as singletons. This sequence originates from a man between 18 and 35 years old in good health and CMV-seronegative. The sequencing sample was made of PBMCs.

The CDR3 region is CASSEGGNDYGYTF. The CDR3 DNA follows: TGTGCCAGCAGCGAGGGAGGGAACGACTATGGCTACACCTTC. The chain recombines TRBV9 with TRBJ1-2; D is ambiguous. This CDR3 has 14 residues. Germline CDR1 SGDLS, CDR2 YYNGEE. V dropped 3 bases and J dropped 3 bases, with 12 bases sitting between them. The variable domain in full, with the rest retrieved from reference TRBV9 and TRBJ1-2, is DSGVTQTPKHLITATGQRVTLRCSPRSGDLSVYWYQQSLDQGLQFLIQYYNGEERAKGNILERFSAQQFPDLHSELNLSSLELGDSALYFCASSEGGNDYGYTFGSGTRLTVV.